The 2 T cell receptor beta chains given below trace back to one sample, sequenced in a study of Graves' ophthalmopathy and Graves' hyperthyroidism. RNA transcripts served as template for amplifying TCR beta CDR3 sequences. Second-round multiplex PCR came after a first-round RT-PCR that employed HTBI primers. Using its own MiXCR run on the multiplex PCR reads, TCRdb lists one record per CDR3 protein. Among about 740,000 distinct CDR3 sequences, 35% to 50% were seen once, and the ten largest hold roughly 45%. Sequencing input: peripheral blood. The receptors were sampled from an adult man with Graves' ophthalmopathy.

This clonotype came up a few times. The chain uses TRBV6-5 and TRBJ1-6; D remains unclear. Looked up from germline, CDR1 is MNHEY and CDR2 is SVGAGI. The length of the CDR3 is 13 residues. V dropped 5 bases and J dropped 6 bases, with 8 bases sitting between them. CDR3 coding DNA: TGTGCCAGCAGTAGGGAGGCTAATTCACCCCTCCACTTT. Protein: CASSREANSPLHF.

Remarks on this clonotype: One end of the junction is discordant with germline, which a read error may explain. V usage is TRBV24-1 and J usage is TRBJ1-5; D is unclear. Germline V gene lookup returns CDR1 KGHDR and CDR2 SFDVKD. The CDR3 contains 14 residues. CDR3 residues: CASSPLAGNRPQHF. In DNA, the CDR3 is TGTGCCAGCAGTCCCTTGGCAGGCAATCGGCCCCAGCATTTT.